A selection of T cell receptor beta chains follows, all from one sample in a study of radiotherapy plus CTLA-4 blockade in lung cancer. TCRdb's table, derived via immunoSEQ multiplex PCR, lists solely in-frame clones and lacks some. The table lists about 62,000 clones, about 72% of them singletons. The starting material was peripheral blood, obtained from a patient treated with radiotherapy plus ipilimumab. The receptors derive from a human donor with non-small cell lung cancer who had a complete response to radiotherapy plus ipilimumab. Both conserved end residues are part of each CDR3. The D gene is left open where the match is weak. Clone size appears in some rows only: once, few, many, or a class for an expanded clone.

len	d_gene	abundance	v_gene	j_gene	CDR3aa	CDR3nt
13	TRBD1	-	TRBV5-4	TRBJ2-5	CASSRDRAETQHF	TGTGCCAGCAGCCGGGACAGAGCCGAGACCCAGCACTTC
16	-	-	TRBV23-1	TRBJ2-5	CASTSSILLGWSEQYF	TGCGCCAGCACCTCAAGTATCTTACTAGGCTGGTCGGAGCAGTACTTC
17	-	-	TRBV28	TRBJ1-5	CASSLGLGRRLNQPQHF	TGTGCCAGCAGTTTAGGGCTCGGCCGGAGGCTTAATCAGCCCCAGCATTTT
14	-	-	TRBV2	TRBJ1-2	CASSELGSDYGYTF	TGTGCCAGCAGTGAATTGGGGAGTGACTATGGCTACACCTTC
13	-	-	TRBV19	TRBJ1-5	CASNLQFNQPQHF	TGTGCCAGTAACTTACAGTTCAATCAGCCCCAGCATTTT
14	-	once	TRBV2	TRBJ2-1	CASSEMASFGEQFF	TGTGCCAGCAGTGAAATGGCTAGCTTCGGTGAGCAGTTCTTC
16	TRBD2	-	TRBV19	TRBJ2-2	CASSLRTSGDTGELFF	TGTGCCAGTAGCCTTCGGACTAGCGGGGACACCGGGGAGCTGTTTTTT
16	TRBD2	-	TRBV27	TRBJ2-1	CASREETGTSGNEQFF	TGTGCCAGCAGGGAAGAGACCGGGACTAGCGGCAATGAGCAGTTCTTC
13	-	-	TRBV11-2	TRBJ2-7	CVSSPGLQSEQYF	TGTGTCAGCAGCCCAGGGTTACAAAGCGAGCAGTACTTC
15	TRBD2	medium-sized	TRBV5-5	TRBJ2-1	CASSPGLAAYNEQFF	TGTGCCAGCAGCCCCGGACTAGCGGCTTACAATGAGCAGTTCTTC
14	-	-	TRBV9	TRBJ1-4	CASSVGGTNEKLFF	TGTGCCAGCAGCGTAGGGGGGACAAATGAAAAACTGTTTTTT
16	TRBD2	-	TRBV9	TRBJ2-1	CASSTQSGGSYNEQFF	TGTGCCAGCAGCACCCAAAGCGGGGGCTCCTACAATGAGCAGTTCTTC
16	-	-	TRBV7-9	TRBJ2-7	CASSLVILGSSYEQYF	TGTGCCAGCAGCTTAGTCATACTAGGTTCATCGTACGAGCAGTACTTC
15	-	-	TRBV19	TRBJ2-2	CASSTGTLGTGELFF	TGTGCCAGTAGTACCGGGACACTGGGCACCGGGGAGCTGTTTTTT
13	TRBD2	-	TRBV27	TRBJ2-7	CASRGTSGYEQYF	TGTGCCAGCAGGGGGACTAGCGGCTACGAGCAGTACTTC
16	TRBD2	-	TRBV25-1	TRBJ2-3	CASSDGGGRATDTQYF	TGTGCCAGCAGTGATGGAGGCGGGAGAGCCACAGATACGCAGTATTTT
19	-	-	TRBV9	TRBJ1-1	CASSVAALGSDGRWTEAFF	TGTGCCAGCAGCGTAGCGGCCCTAGGCTCCGACGGGAGGTGGACTGAAGCTTTCTTT
16	-	-	TRBV4-3	TRBJ1-2	CASSQDGTGQNGGYTF	TGCGCCAGCAGCCAAGATGGTACAGGGCAAAATGGTGGCTACACCTTC
19	TRBD1	-	TRBV19	TRBJ1-1	CASSIPRGPTGTLNTEAFF	TGTGCCAGTAGTATACCCCGAGGGCCGACAGGGACACTGAACACTGAAGCTTTCTTT
15	TRBD1	-	TRBV7-2	TRBJ2-5	CASSQGQGARETQYF	TGTGCCAGCAGTCAAGGACAGGGGGCTCGGGAGACCCAGTACTTC
18	TRBD2	once	TRBV5-1	TRBJ2-2	CASSLAETSGANTGELFF	TGCGCCAGCAGTCTGGCCGAGACTAGCGGGGCGAACACCGGGGAGCTGTTTTTT
15	TRBD2	-	TRBV30	TRBJ2-1	CAWSRGRANQNEQFF	TGTGCCTGGAGTCGCGGGAGGGCCAATCAGAATGAGCAGTTCTTC
14	-	-	TRBV7-9	TRBJ2-4	CASSLDGGRNIQYF	TGTGCCAGCAGCTTAGATGGCGGTAGAAACATTCAGTACTTC
16	TRBD2	-	TRBV6-1	TRBJ2-1	CASSGDGLAGAGEQFF	TGTGCCAGCAGTGGTGATGGGCTAGCGGGAGCAGGGGAGCAGTTCTTC
15	TRBD2	-	TRBV6-1	TRBJ2-3	CASSPGTSGSDTQYF	TGTGCCAGCAGTCCCGGGACTAGCGGTTCAGATACGCAGTATTTT
16	-	-	TRBV7-3	TRBJ2-2	CASSLSGSSRAGELFF	TGTGCCAGCAGCTTAAGCGGGTCGAGCCGGGCAGGGGAGCTGTTTTTT
16	TRBD1	-	TRBV5-6	TRBJ1-5	CASSLLAGGGNQPQHF	TGTGCCAGCAGCTTGCTTGCAGGGGGCGGCAATCAGCCCCAGCATTTT
15	-	-	TRBV19	TRBJ2-7	CASTAGTLITYEQYF	TGTGCCAGCACGGCCGGGACACTGATTACCTACGAGCAGTACTTC
14	TRBD1	-	TRBV6-6	TRBJ2-3	CASTRDRDTDTQYF	TGTGCCAGCACCAGGGACAGGGACACAGATACGCAGTATTTT
16	-	few	TRBV6-6	TRBJ2-7	CASSYFGASGSYEQYF	TGTGCCAGCAGTTACTTTGGAGCCTCCGGGTCCTACGAGCAGTACTTC
14	-	few	TRBV5-1	TRBJ2-7	CASSAGTDSYEQYF	TGCGCCAGCAGCGCCGGGACTGACTCCTACGAGCAGTACTTC
13	-	-	TRBV7-8	TRBJ2-5	CASRSGFWETQYF	TGTGCCAGCAGATCAGGGTTTTGGGAGACCCAGTACTTC
16	TRBD1	-	TRBV5-1	TRBJ2-7	CASSPQGTEFSYEQYF	TGCGCCAGCAGCCCTCAAGGGACAGAGTTCTCCTACGAGCAGTACTTC
13	-	-	TRBV5-1	TRBJ1-1	CASTKSFNTEAFF	TGCGCCAGTACTAAGAGTTTTAACACTGAAGCTTTCTTT
13	-	-	TRBV2	TRBJ2-7	CASSPGQTYEQYF	TGTGCCAGCAGTCCCGGACAGACCTACGAGCAGTACTTC
12	TRBD1	few	TRBV2	TRBJ2-7	CASSKGTAEQYF	TGTGCCAGCAGTAAAGGGACAGCCGAGCAGTACTTC
14	TRBD1	-	TRBV6-1	TRBJ1-5	CASSEGQPKQPQHF	TGTGCCAGCAGTGAGGGACAGCCGAAACAGCCCCAGCATTTT
14	TRBD1	once	TRBV15	TRBJ2-7	CATSSGTGDNEQYF	TGTGCCACCAGCAGCGGGACAGGGGATAACGAGCAGTACTTC
14	-	once	TRBV15	TRBJ2-7	CATSRATRTSPTSF	TGTGCCACCAGCCGAGCTACACGTACTAGTCCTACCAGCTTC
14	-	-	TRBV5-6	TRBJ1-2	CASSSTGKSYGYTF	TGTGCCAGCAGCTCCACGGGGAAGAGCTATGGCTACACCTTC
15	-	-	TRBV21-1	TRBJ1-1	CASSTFSRGNTEAFF	TGTGCCAGCAGCACCTTCTCCAGGGGGAACACTGAAGCTTTCTTT
16	-	-	TRBV5-1	TRBJ2-7	CASSLGGLGRDYEQYF	TGCGCCAGCAGCTTGGGGGGATTGGGCAGGGACTACGAGCAGTACTTC
15	TRBD1	-	TRBV5-4	TRBJ2-1	CASSLDQGDYNEQFF	TGTGCCAGCAGCTTGGATCAGGGGGATTACAATGAGCAGTTCTTC
15	-	-	TRBV7-2	TRBJ1-5	CASSLDLYSNQPQHF	TGTGCCAGCAGCTTAGATCTGTATAGCAATCAGCCCCAGCATTTT